The next 12 T cell receptor beta chains were all read from a single sample in a study of blood T cell dynamics during melanoma immunotherapy. The assay was immunoSEQ multiplex PCR, and TCRdb's table has in-frame clones only and misses some. This table has 4,000 to 4,500 clones, around nine tenths appearing once. The time point denotes: week 3, after first cycle of checkpoint inhibitor. Specimen: blood, collected from a patient treated with checkpoint blockade. The receptor set was obtained from a human donor with melanoma.

The chain couples TRBV7-2 to TRBJ2-2; 9 bases are shared with TRBD2. CDR1 SGHTA and CDR2 FQGNSA come from the germline V gene. This CDR3 region has 18 residues. The V segment lost 2 bases and the J segment 0 bases; nucleotides outside the gene matches: 7. CDR3 sequence: CASSLLASGNPNTGELFF. CDR3 DNA sequence: TGTGCCAGCAGCTTACTGGCTAGCGGGAACCCGAACACCGGGGAGCTGTTTTTT.

The J gene is TRBJ2-3, the V gene TRBV9; the D gene is possibly TRBD2 (5 bases). V lost 0 bases and J 5 bases, leaving 13 bases between the germline ends. Germline CDR1 is SGDLS and CDR2 is YYNGEE. This CDR3 region has 15 residues. The CDR3 DNA sequence: TGTGCCAGCAGCGTAGAAATGACACGGGAAGATACGCAGTATTTT. Residues: CASSVEMTREDTQYF.

This clone was recorded a few times. This sequence joins TRBV2 and TRBJ1-5; D is unclear. V was cut by 6 bases and J by 7 bases, with 13 bases left in between. The CDR3 loop spans 13 amino acids. Germline V gene data show CDR1 as SNHLY and CDR2 as FYNNEI. The CDR3 protein is CASRGQLEQPQHF. The CDR3 DNA sequence: TGTGCCAGCAGAGGGCAGTTAGAGCAGCCCCAGCATTTT.

This chain connects TRBV5-6 to TRBJ2-5; D is undetermined. CDR3 size: 11 residues. Per germline, CDR1 SGHDT and CDR2 YYEEEE. V lost 1 base and J 5 bases, leaving 3 bases between the germline ends. CDR3 residues: CASSLRETQYF. For the CDR3, the DNA is TGTGCCAGCAGCTTGCGGGAGACCCAGTACTTC.

This rearrangement joins TRBV7-6 to TRBJ1-1; 11 bases are a match to TRBD1. Germline lookup yields CDR1 SGHVS and CDR2 FNYEAQ. Trimming removed 1 base from V and 10 bases from J; junction bases left unmatched: 2. This CDR3 contains 13 residues. This CDR3 reads CASSLVGQGVAFF. DNA for the CDR3: TGTGCCAGCAGCTTAGTGGGACAGGGGGTAGCTTTCTTT.

The J gene is TRBJ1-1, the V gene TRBV6-5; D gene uncertain. With 7 bases removed from V and 1 base from J, the gap between germline ends came to 13 bases. The V gene's germline CDR1 is MNHEY and CDR2 SVGAGI. This CDR3 has 14 residues. CDR3 amino acids: CASTQRTANTEAFF. CDR3 bases: TGTGCCAGCACTCAAAGGACTGCGAACACTGAAGCTTTCTTT.

This clone has only a few counts. The rearrangement uses TRBV11-2 and TRBJ1-6; no clear D gene. From germline, CDR1 is SGHAT and CDR2 FQNNGV. This CDR3 spans 12 amino acids. With 0 bases removed from V and 7 bases from J, the gap between germline ends came to 1 base. In DNA, the CDR3 is TGTGCCAGCAGCTTAGAAAATTCACCCCTCCACTTT. Protein: CASSLENSPLHF.

CDR3 loop: CASSLSQGKGEKLFF. Written as DNA, the CDR3 is TGTGCCAGCAGTTTATCACAGGGGAAGGGTGAAAAACTGTTTTTT. V is TRBV28 and J is TRBJ1-4, with 7 bases lining up with TRBD1. Germline V gene sequence: CDR1 MDHEN, CDR2 SYDVKM. Trimming removed 1 base from V and 7 bases from J; junction bases left unmatched: 6. CDR3 length equals 15 residues.

This clone was picked up one time. The chain employs TRBV10-3 and TRBJ1-2, with 8 bases fitting TRBD1. CDR3 length: 14 residues. V shed 7 bases and J 4 bases; nucleotides not matched to a gene: 8. Germline lookup yields CDR1 ENHRY and CDR2 SYGVKD. In DNA, the CDR3 is TGTGCCATCAACGCGGACAGGGCGGCCTATGGCTACACCTTC. Translated, it gives CAINADRAAYGYTF.

V gene TRBV11-3 combines with J gene TRBJ2-5, with D possibly TRBD2 on 6 matching bases. The CDR3 has 13 residues. The germline V and J ends were trimmed by 4 bases and 2 bases, with 8 bases remaining between them. Germline loops: CDR1 SGHNT, CDR2 YENEEA. The CDR3, as DNA: TGTGCCAGCAGCTCGGGGACTCAAGAGACCCAGTACTTC. Translation: CASSSGTQETQYF.

The rearrangement uses TRBV2 and TRBJ2-3; 8 bases line up with TRBD1. The germline V gene has CDR1 SNHLY and CDR2 FYNNEI. The junction had 2 bases not matched to a gene; V was cut back by 8 bases and J by 4 bases. The CDR3 consists of 12 residues. The CDR3 reads CASGQGADTQYF. For the CDR3, the DNA is TGTGCCAGCGGACAGGGTGCAGATACGCAGTATTTT.

This sequence joins TRBV4-2 and TRBJ1-6; unclear D gene. Per germline, CDR1 LGHNA and CDR2 YNFKEQ. The CDR3 contains 13 residues. V lost 0 bases and J lost 9, with 6 bases in between. The CDR3: CASSQEVTSPLHF. CDR3 in DNA: TGTGCCAGCAGCCAAGAGGTCACTTCACCCCTCCACTTT.